This T cell receptor (beta chain) was captured in a study of blood T cell repertoires in COVID-19. As for the study in general: Collection of acute and convalescent COVID-19 samples took place in the United States, Italy and Spain. PBMCs, B-cell-depleted T cells, or T cells were the source of the cDNA or gDNA that made up the material.

Source study methods: Reference gene primer amplification yielded estimated nucleated cell counts. Assay: immunoSEQ multiplex PCR; the TCRdb copy retains only in-frame clones and omits some. V and J calls and clone size follow that table, whereas D and trimming were derived from the DNA. The sample shows over 65,000 clones, approximately 82% of them seen only once. V was clipped by 1 base and J by 9 bases; unmatched bases: 12. There are 16 residues in the CDR3. Germline V lookup: CDR1 SGHVS, CDR2 FQNEAQ. The chain is built from TRBV7-8 and TRBJ1-5, with 7 bases lining up with TRBD1. Sequencing was done on a sample of peripheral blood. The sequence derives from an elderly man with active COVID-19. CDR3 amino acids: CASSLGADRVGGPQHF. The CDR3 nucleotides read TGTGCCAGCAGCTTAGGAGCTGACAGGGTGGGAGGGCCCCAGCATTTT.